This T cell receptor beta chain is from a study of shared T cell receptors in the human thymus. CDR1 GTSNPN and CDR2 SVGIG come from the germline V gene (reference sequence). V was pared by 2 bases and J by 3 bases, with 36 bases between. This CDR3 contains 22 residues. Sequenced by immunoSEQ multiplex PCR; TCRdb stores in-frame clones only, minus some. This table holds roughly 560,000 clones, about 84% found once. This clone was seen a single time. The same data also went into a second study, on human thymus T cells.

The material sequenced was thymocytes. This receptor was taken from a boy under two years old with a congenital heart defect. The rearrangement uses TRBV30 and TRBJ2-3; D uncertain. The DNA for the CDR3 is TGTGCCTGGAGTTCTATCACCGCCCTTCCCGGCGGCCACCGGCCTAGAACAGATACGCAGTATTTT. The encoded protein is CAWSSITALPGGHRPRTDTQYF. The full variable domain, its missing parts supplied by reference TRBV30 and TRBJ2-3, is SQTIHQWPATLVQPVGSPLSLECTVEGTSNPNLYWYRQAAGRGLQLLFYSVGIGQISSEVPQNLSASRPQDRQFILSSKKLLLSDSGFYLCAWSSITALPGGHRPRTDTQYFGPGTRLTVL.